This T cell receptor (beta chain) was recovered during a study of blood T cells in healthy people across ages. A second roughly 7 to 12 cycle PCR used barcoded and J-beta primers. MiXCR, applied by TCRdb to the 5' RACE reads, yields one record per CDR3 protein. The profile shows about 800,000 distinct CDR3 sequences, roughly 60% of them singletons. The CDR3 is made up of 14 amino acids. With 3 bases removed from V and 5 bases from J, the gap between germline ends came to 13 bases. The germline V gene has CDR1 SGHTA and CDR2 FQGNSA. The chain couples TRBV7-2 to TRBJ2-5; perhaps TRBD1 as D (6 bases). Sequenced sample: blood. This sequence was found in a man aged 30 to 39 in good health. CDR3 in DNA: TGTGCCAGCAGCTTCCAGGGGAACCGTGAGACCCAGTACTTC. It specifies CASSFQGNRETQYF.